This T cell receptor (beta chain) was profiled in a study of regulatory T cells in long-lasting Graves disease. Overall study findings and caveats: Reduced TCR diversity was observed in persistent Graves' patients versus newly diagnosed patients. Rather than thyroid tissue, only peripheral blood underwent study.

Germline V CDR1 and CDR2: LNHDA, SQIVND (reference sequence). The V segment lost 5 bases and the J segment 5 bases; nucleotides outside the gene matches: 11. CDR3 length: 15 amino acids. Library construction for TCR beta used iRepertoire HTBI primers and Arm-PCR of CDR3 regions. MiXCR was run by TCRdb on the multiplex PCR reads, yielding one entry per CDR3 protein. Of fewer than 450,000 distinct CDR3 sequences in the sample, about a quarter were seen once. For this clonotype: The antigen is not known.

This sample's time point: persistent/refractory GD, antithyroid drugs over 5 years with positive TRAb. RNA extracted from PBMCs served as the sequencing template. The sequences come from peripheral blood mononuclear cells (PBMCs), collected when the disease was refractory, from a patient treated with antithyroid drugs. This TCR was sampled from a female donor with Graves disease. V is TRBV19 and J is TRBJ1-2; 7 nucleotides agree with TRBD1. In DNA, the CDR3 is TGTGCCAGTAGTTCGGGACAGTCCTCTAGGTATGGCTACACCTTC. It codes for CASSSGQSSRYGYTF.